A selection of T cell receptor beta chains follows, all from one sample in a study of blood T cell repertoires in COVID-19. Using immunoSEQ multiplex PCR, the repertoire was profiled, and TCRdb retains in-frame clones only, with some absent. Of just over 250,000 clones detected, approximately 88% appear once; the ten largest clones hold 10%. The sample consisted of peripheral blood. The receptors derive from a woman in her seventies with COVID-19, enrolled during active disease. Each CDR3 is given with its conserved first and last residue. The D gene is left open where the match is weak. Part of the rows lack a size; the others show once, few, many or a class for expanded clones.

clone_size j_call d_call v_call cdr3_aa cdr3_nt
- TRBJ1-2 - TRBV20-1 CSATGNNGYTF TGCAGTGCCACAGGGAATAATGGCTACACCTTC
- TRBJ1-5 - TRBV1 CTSSQAVRNQPQHF TGCACCAGCAGCCAAGCCGTCCGCAATCAGCCCCAGCATTTT
- TRBJ2-1 - TRBV6-5 CASSYRPRARYNEQFF TGTGCCAGCAGTTACCGCCCCAGGGCGCGGTACAATGAGCAGTTCTTC
- TRBJ2-1 TRBD2 TRBV5-1 CASSPSSGGRNEQFF TGCGCCAGCAGCCCCTCGAGCGGGGGGCGAAATGAGCAGTTCTTC
- TRBJ2-1 TRBD2 TRBV7-2 CASSNLAASYNEQFF TGTGCCAGCAGTAACCTAGCGGCCTCCTACAATGAGCAGTTCTTC
- TRBJ2-7 - TRBV15 CATSRGAPPTYEQYF TGTGCCACCAGCAGAGGAGCCCCGCCTACCTACGAGCAGTACTTC
- TRBJ2-2 TRBD1 TRBV15 CATSGRGQGGTGELFF TGTGCCACCAGCGGCAGGGGACAGGGGGGTACCGGGGAGCTGTTTTTT
once TRBJ1-4 - TRBV5-1 CASRGLGGGEKLFF TGCGCCAGCAGGGGACTAGGAGGTGGTGAAAAACTGTTTTTT
- TRBJ1-2 - TRBV2 CASSEPQSYGYTF TGTGCCAGCAGTGAACCTCAGTCGTATGGCTACACCTTC
- TRBJ1-3 - TRBV9 CASSVVASSGNTIYF TGTGCCAGCAGCGTAGTAGCCTCCTCTGGAAACACCATATATTTT
- TRBJ1-6 - TRBV3-1/TRBV3-2 CASSQRAGDSPLHF TGTGCCAGCAGCCAGAGGGCGGGGGATTCACCCCTCCACTTT
once TRBJ1-5 TRBD1 TRBV24-1 CATSDSLRGLRQPQHF TGTGCCACCAGTGATTCTCTCAGGGGGTTAAGGCAGCCCCAGCATTTT
- TRBJ2-7 TRBD2 TRBV7-2 CASSIQLLLAGGSYEQYF TGTGCCAGCAGCATCCAACTGCTACTAGCGGGGGGAAGCTACGAGCAGTACTTC
- TRBJ1-1 TRBD1 TRBV28 CASSLPQGAGNTEAFF TGTGCCAGCAGTTTACCGCAGGGGGCGGGTAACACTGAAGCTTTCTTT
once TRBJ2-3 TRBD2 TRBV9 CASSVGLAGEDTQYF TGTGCCAGCAGCGTAGGTCTAGCGGGAGAAGATACGCAGTATTTT
- TRBJ2-7 - TRBV27 CASSLSTGHRSYEQYF TGTGCCAGCAGTTTATCGACGGGACACCGCTCCTACGAGCAGTACTTC
- TRBJ2-3 - TRBV10-3 CAISREFPDTQYF TGTGCCATCAGTCGGGAGTTCCCAGATACGCAGTATTTT
- TRBJ2-7 - TRBV19 CASRVAGTTYEQYF TGTGCCAGTAGAGTCGCCGGGACAACCTACGAGCAGTACTTC
- TRBJ1-3 TRBD1 TRBV28 CASSRTGGGGNTIYF TGTGCCAGCAGTAGGACAGGGGGCGGTGGAAACACCATATATTTT
- TRBJ2-4 TRBD2 TRBV15 CATSRDVLAGVGKNIQYF TGTGCCACCAGCAGAGATGTACTAGCGGGAGTTGGCAAAAACATTCAGTACTTC
few TRBJ2-2 TRBD2 TRBV19 CASSSGRGAGELFF TGTGCCAGTTCCAGCGGGAGGGGGGCCGGGGAGCTGTTTTTT
- TRBJ2-1 - TRBV27 CASSGLALSLNEQFF TGTGCCAGCAGCGGGCTAGCCTTATCCCTCAATGAGCAGTTCTTC
- TRBJ2-1 - TRBV7-9 CASSLGVGGDYNEQFF TGTGCCAGCAGCTTAGGAGTAGGGGGTGACTACAATGAGCAGTTCTTC
- TRBJ2-7 - TRBV9 CASSVQGGQTYEQYF TGTGCCAGCAGCGTGCAAGGTGGACAGACCTACGAGCAGTACTTC
- TRBJ2-7 TRBD1 TRBV6-2/TRBV6-3 CASSYSLSMDRSSYEQYF TGTGCCAGCAGTTACTCCCTTTCCATGGACAGGTCCTCCTACGAGCAGTACTTC
once TRBJ2-1 TRBD2 TRBV29-1 CSVQPKRTSGVRNEQFF TGCAGCGTTCAACCAAAAAGGACTAGCGGAGTAAGGAATGAGCAGTTCTTC
few TRBJ1-2 - TRBV6-5 CASHNGFRVRYTF TGTGCCAGCCATAACGGATTCAGGGTCCGCTACACCTTC
- TRBJ2-7 - TRBV20-1 CSVDTYEQYF TGCAGTGTCGACACCTACGAGCAGTACTTC
- TRBJ2-7 TRBD2 TRBV11-3 CASSSTRTSGSTSRYEQYF TGTGCCAGCAGCTCCACCCGGACTAGCGGGAGTACATCCAGGTACGAGCAGTACTTC
- TRBJ1-2 TRBD1 TRBV12-3/TRBV12-4 CASSHRGQYGYTF TGTGCCAGCAGCCACAGGGGGCAGTATGGCTACACCTTC
- TRBJ2-1 - TRBV11-3 CASSLDLAEQFF TGTGCCAGCAGCTTAGATCTGGCTGAGCAGTTCTTC
- TRBJ2-3 - TRBV18 CASSGGTTDTQYF TGTGCCAGCTCAGGGGGGACCACAGATACGCAGTATTTT
- TRBJ2-7 TRBD2 TRBV6-2/TRBV6-3 CASSPSSGRFGNEQYF TGTGCCAGCAGTCCAAGCAGCGGGAGATTTGGCAACGAGCAGTACTTC
few TRBJ1-3 - TRBV4-2 CASSQTRGGASGNTIYF TGTGCCAGCAGCCAAACAAGAGGGGGGGCGTCCGGAAACACCATATATTTT
- TRBJ2-4 - TRBV29-1 CSVVAREQALAKNIQYF TGCAGCGTTGTGGCCAGAGAACAGGCCCTAGCCAAAAACATTCAGTACTTC
- TRBJ2-7 TRBD2 TRBV3-1/TRBV3-2 CASESSGTEQYF TGTGCCAGTGAGTCTAGCGGGACCGAGCAGTACTTC
- TRBJ2-3 TRBD2 TRBV7-3 CASSGSGRAGTDTQYF TGTGCCAGCAGCGGTAGCGGGAGGGCGGGCACAGATACGCAGTATTTT
- TRBJ2-2 TRBD2 TRBV4-1 CASSQDLSGGYTGELFF TGCGCCAGCAGCCAAGACCTCAGCGGGGGATACACCGGGGAGCTGTTTTTT
- TRBJ2-5 - TRBV5-1 CASSLDRVETQYF TGCGCCAGCAGCTTGGACAGGGTTGAGACCCAGTACTTC
- TRBJ2-5 - TRBV21-1 CASSIFAGPRRGETQYF TGTGCCAGCAGCATTTTTGCGGGGCCCAGGCGTGGGGAGACCCAGTACTTC